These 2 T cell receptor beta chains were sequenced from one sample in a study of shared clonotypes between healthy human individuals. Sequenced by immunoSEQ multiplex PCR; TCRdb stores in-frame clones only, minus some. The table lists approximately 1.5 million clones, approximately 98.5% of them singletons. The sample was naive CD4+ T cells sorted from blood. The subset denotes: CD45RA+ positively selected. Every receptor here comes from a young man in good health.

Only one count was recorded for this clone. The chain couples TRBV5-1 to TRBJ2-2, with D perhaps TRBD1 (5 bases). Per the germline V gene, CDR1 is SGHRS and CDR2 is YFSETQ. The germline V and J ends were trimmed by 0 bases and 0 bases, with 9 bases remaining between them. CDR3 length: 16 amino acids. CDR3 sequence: CASSLETAPNTGELFF. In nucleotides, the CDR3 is TGCGCCAGCAGCTTGGAGACAGCTCCGAACACCGGGGAGCTGTTTTTT.

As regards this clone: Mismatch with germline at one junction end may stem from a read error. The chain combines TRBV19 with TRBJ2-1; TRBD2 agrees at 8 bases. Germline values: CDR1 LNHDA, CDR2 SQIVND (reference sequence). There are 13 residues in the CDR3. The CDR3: CAGRLANYNEQFF. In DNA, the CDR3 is TGTGCCGGTAGACTAGCGAATTACAATGAGCAGTTCTTC.